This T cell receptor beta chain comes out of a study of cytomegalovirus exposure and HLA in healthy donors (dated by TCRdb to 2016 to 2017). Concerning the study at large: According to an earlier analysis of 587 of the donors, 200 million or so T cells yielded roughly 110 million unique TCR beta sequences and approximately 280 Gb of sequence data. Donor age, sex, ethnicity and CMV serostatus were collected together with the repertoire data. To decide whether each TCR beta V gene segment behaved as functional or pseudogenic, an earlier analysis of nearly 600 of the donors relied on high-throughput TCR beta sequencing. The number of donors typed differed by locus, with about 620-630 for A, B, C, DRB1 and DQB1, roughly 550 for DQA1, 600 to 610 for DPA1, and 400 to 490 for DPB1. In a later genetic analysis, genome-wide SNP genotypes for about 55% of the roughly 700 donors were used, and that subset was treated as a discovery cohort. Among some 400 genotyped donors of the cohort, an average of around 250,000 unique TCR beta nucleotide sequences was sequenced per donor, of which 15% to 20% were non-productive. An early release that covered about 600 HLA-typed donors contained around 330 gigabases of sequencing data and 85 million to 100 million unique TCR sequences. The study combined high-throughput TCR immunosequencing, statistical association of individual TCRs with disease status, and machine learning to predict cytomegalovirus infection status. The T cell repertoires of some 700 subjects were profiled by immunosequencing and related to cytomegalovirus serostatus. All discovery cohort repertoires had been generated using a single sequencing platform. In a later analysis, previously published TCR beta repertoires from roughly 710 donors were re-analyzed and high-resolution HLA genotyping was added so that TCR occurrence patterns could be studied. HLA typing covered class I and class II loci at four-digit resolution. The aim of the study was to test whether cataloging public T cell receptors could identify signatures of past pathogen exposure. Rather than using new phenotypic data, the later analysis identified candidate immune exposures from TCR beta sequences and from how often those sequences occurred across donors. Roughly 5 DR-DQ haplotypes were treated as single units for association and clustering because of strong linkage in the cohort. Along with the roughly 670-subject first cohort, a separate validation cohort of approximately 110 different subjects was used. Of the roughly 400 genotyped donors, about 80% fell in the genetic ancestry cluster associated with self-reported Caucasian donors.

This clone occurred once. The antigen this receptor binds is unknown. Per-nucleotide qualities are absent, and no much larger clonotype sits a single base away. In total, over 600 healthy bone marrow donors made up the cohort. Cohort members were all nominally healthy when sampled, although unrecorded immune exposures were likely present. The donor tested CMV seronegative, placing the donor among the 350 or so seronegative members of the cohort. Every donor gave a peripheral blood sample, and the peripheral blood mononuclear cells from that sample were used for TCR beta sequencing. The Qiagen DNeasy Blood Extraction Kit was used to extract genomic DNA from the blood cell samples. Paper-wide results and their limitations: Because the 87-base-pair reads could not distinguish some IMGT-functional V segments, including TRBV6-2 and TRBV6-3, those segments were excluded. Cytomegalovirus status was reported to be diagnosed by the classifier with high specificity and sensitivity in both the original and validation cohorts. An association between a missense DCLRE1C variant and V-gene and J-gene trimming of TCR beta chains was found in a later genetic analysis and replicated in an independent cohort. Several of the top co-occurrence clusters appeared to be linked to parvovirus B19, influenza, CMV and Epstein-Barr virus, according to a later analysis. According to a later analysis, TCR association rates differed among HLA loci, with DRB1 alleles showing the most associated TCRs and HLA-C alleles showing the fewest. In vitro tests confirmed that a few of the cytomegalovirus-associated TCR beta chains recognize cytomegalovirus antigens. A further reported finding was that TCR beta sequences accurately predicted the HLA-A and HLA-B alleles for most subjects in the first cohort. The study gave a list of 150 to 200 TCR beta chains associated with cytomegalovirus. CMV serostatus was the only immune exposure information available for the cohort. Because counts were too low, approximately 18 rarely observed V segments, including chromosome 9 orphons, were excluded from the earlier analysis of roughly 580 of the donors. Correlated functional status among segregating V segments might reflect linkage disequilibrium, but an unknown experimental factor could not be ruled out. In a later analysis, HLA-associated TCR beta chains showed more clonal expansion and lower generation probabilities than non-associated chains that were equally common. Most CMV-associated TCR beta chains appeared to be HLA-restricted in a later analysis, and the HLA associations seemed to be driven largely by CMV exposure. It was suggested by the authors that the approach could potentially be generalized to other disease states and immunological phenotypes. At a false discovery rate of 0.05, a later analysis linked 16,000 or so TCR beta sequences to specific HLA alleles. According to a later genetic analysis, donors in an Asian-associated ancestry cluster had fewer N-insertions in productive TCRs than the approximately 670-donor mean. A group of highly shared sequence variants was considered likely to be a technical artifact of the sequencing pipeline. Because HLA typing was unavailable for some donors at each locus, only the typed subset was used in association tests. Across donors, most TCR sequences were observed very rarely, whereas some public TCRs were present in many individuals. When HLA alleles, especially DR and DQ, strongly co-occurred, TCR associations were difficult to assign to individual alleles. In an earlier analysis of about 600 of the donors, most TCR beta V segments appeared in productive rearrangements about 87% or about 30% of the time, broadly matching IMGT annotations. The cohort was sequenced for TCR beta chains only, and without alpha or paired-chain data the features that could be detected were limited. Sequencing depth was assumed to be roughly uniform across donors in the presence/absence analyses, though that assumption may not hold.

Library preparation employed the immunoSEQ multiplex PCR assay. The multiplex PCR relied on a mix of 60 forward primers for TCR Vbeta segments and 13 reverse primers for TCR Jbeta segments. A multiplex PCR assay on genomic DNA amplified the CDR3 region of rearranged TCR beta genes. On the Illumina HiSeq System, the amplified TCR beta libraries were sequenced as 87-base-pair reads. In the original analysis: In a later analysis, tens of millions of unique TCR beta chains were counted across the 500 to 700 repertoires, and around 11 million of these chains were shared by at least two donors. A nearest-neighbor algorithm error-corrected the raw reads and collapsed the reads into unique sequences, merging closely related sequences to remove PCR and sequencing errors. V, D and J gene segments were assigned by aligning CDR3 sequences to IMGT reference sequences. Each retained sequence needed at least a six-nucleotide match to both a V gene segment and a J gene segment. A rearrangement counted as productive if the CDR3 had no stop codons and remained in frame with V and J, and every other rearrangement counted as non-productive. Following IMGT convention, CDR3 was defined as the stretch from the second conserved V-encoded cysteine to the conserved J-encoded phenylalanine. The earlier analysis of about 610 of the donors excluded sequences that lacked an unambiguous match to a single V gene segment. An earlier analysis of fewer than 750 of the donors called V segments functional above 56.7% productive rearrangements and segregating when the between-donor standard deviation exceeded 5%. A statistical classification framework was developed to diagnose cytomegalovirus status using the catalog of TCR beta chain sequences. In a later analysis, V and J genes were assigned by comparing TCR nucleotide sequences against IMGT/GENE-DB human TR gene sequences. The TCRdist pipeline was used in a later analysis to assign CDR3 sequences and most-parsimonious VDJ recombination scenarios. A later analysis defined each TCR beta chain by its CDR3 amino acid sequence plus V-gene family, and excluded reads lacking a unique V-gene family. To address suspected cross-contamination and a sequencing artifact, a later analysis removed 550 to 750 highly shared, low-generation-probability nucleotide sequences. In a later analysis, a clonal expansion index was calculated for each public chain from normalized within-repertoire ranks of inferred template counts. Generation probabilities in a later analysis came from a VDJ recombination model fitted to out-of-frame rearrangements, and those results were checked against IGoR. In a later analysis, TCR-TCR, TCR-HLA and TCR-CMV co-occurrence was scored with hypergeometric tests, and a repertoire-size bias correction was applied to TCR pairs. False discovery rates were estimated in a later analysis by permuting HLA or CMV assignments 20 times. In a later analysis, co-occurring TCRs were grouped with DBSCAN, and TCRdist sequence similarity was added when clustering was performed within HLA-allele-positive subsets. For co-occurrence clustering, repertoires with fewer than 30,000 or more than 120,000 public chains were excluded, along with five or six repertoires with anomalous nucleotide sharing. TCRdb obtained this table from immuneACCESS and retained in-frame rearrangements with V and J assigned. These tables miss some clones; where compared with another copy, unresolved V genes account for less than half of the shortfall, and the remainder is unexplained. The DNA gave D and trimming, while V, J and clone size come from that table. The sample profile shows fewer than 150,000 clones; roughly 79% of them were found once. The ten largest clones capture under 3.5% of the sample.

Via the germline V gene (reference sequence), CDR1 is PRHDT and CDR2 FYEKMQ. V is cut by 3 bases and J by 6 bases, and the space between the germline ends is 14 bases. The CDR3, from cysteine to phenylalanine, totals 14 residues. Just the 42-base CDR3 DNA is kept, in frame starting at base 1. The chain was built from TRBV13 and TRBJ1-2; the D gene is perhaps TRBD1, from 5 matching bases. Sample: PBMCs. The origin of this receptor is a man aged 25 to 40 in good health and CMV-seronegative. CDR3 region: CASSFTRSGDGYTF. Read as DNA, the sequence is TGTGCCAGCAGCTTCACAAGGTCGGGGGATGGCTACACCTTC. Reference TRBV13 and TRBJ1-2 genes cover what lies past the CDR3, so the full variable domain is AAGVIQSPRHLIKEKRETATLKCYPIPRHDTVYWYQQGPGQDPQFLISFYEKMQSDKGSIPDRFSAQQFSDYHSELNMSSLELGDSALYFCASSFTRSGDGYTFGSGTRLTVV.